This T cell receptor (beta chain) was found in a study of tumor-infiltrating lymphocytes in localized non-small cell lung cancer. Looking at the study overall: Several tumor histologies, both smoking statuses, and some post-neoadjuvant chemotherapy samples were included. Study-wide results and caveats: Different pieces of the same tissue were used for each assay. Only some patients had TCR sequencing, depending on available tissue. No T-cell fraction difference was seen between IM1 and IM2 tumors.

This clone is large. The antigen is unknown. The germline V gene encodes CDR1 MNHEY and CDR2 SVGAGI. V trimming: 5 bases; J trimming: 4 bases; junction bases outside the gene matches: 7. This CDR3 is built from 14 residues. Clones were read by immunoSEQ multiplex PCR, and TCRdb kept only the in-frame ones, dropping some. The sample yields roughly 7,400 clones, about three fifths seen once. The receptor was isolated from a human donor with non-small cell lung cancer. The V gene is TRBV6-5, the J gene TRBJ1-1, with 7 bases identical to TRBD1. Sequencing input: uninvolved lung tissue not adjacent to the tumor. The CDR3 here is CASSRQGRITEAFF. DNA for the CDR3: TGTGCCAGCAGTCGACAGGGTCGGATCACTGAAGCTTTCTTT.